This T cell receptor beta chain comes out of a study of CXCR3-negative and CXCR3-positive naive CD8 T cells. Study in general: For each library, about 1.5 +/- 0.3 million TRB reads were obtained, approximately 140 million in total.

Germline-derived CDR1 and CDR2 are MNHEY and SMNVEV (reference sequence). The CDR3 is 14 residues long. UMI labels and 5' RACE were used to prepare the TRB cDNA libraries. TCRdb re-called the 5' RACE reads; one entry per CDR3 protein, DNA not given. Across approximately 39,000 distinct CDR3 sequences, the top ten clones capture 14% of the sample. This TCR came from a human donor in good health. Some clones in this sample may be carry-over from other donors' samples. Sequenced: memory CD8+ T cells from blood. The V call is TRBV27, the J call TRBJ2-1; TCRdb proposes TRBD1, but this gene call is untestable without DNA. The CDR3 is CASSLSQEYGEQFF.